This T cell receptor (beta chain) came from a study of human T cells and chemical hapten exposure. Points from the study as a whole: After DPC sensitization, TCRs above 1 in 1000 frequency showed no change.

At least ten counts were recorded for this clonotype. Antigen specificity is unknown. Germline CDR1 and CDR2: SQVTM and ANQGSEA. Trimming cost V 7 bases and J 0 bases, with 10 bases left between them. The CDR3 is made up of 13 amino acids. The time point denotes: patch test 1, 2 weeks after DPC sensitization. Treatment indicated: therapeutic diphenylcyclopropenone sensitization with weekly scalp DPC. Non-pregnant alopecia patients aged 18 to 70, suitable for DPC therapy. The library tagged each cDNA molecule with unique molecular identifiers. A single record per CDR3 protein comes from TCRdb applying MiXCR to the RACE reads. The sample holds some 49,000 distinct CDR3 sequences, about 9% seen once.

The J gene is TRBJ2-1, the V gene TRBV29-1, with no clear D. This TCR derives from a woman in her forties or fifties with alopecia areata. Some clones in this sample may be carry-over from other donors' samples. The specimen was whole blood, collected in connection with sensitization to the hapten diphenylcyclopropenone (DPC). The CDR3 nucleotides read TGCAGCGCGAGTGAGAGCTCCTACAATGAGCAGTTCTTC. Amino acids: CSASESSYNEQFF.